This TCR beta chain was captured in a study of shared T cell receptors in the human thymus. This clone has just a few counts. Sequenced by immunoSEQ multiplex PCR; TCRdb stores in-frame clones only, minus some. Of 450,000 to 650,000 clones in the sample, approximately 80% were seen once. Germline V lookup: CDR1 MGHRA, CDR2 YSYEKL. V lost 0 bases and J lost 5, with 8 bases in between. The CDR3 spans 14 residues. The same data also contributed to another study, on human thymus T cells. From that paper: Healthy Finnish infants undergoing corrective surgery for congenital heart defects were used as donors. Apparent bias marked the V and J gene usage of thymic and blood repertoires. Related research reported highly overlapping thymic repertoires among unrelated individuals.

The V and J genes are TRBV4-1 and TRBJ1-5, with D hard to call. This receptor was identified in a boy in the first two years of life with a congenital heart defect. Sequencing input: thymocytes. CDR3 amino acids: CASSQDQEDQPQHF. CDR3 sequence (DNA): TGCGCCAGCAGCCAAGATCAGGAAGATCAGCCCCAGCATTTT.